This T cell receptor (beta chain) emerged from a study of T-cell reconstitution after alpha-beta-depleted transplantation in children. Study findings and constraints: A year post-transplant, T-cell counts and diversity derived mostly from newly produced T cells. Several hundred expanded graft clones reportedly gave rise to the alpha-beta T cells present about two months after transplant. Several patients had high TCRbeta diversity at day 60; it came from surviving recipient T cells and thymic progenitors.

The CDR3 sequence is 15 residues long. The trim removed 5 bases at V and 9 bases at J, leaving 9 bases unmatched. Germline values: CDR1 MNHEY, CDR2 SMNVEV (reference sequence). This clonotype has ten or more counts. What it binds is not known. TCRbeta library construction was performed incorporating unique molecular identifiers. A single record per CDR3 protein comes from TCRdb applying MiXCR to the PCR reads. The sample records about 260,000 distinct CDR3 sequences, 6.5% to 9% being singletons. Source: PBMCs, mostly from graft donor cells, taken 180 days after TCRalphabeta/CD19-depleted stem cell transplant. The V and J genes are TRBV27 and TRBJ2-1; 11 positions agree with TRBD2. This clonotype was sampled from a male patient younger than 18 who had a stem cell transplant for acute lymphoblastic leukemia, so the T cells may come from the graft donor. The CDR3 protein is CASSRLAGGLSEQFF. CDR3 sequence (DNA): TGTGCCAGCAGTCGATTAGCGGGGGGGCTTAGTGAGCAGTTCTTC.